The clone carrying this TCR beta chain was picked up one time. This sample is drawn from a study of CD8+ T cells in alopecia areata. Study-level information: Tofacitinib administration to treated patients was oral, at 5 to 10 mg twice daily.

After isolation, RNA underwent reverse transcription to generate cDNA as the sequencing template. Clones were read by immunoSEQ multiplex PCR, and TCRdb kept only the in-frame ones, dropping some. Among 250,000 or so clones listed, 67% were seen once. Germline V gene data show CDR1 as SGHVS and CDR2 as FQNEAQ. The CDR3 length is 13 residues. V shed 5 bases and J shed 1 base, with 7 bases lying between them. This receptor was identified in a human donor with alopecia areata. The sequencing used CD4+ T cells sorted from blood, collected at week 0. This chain joins TRBV7-8 and TRBJ2-3; D is undetermined. CDR3 in DNA: TGTGCCAGCAGCGCCTACCGCACAGATACGCAGTATTTT. Its translation is CASSAYRTDTQYF. Combining the CDR3 with reference TRBV7-8 and TRBJ2-3 gives the whole variable domain GAGVSQSPRYKVAKRGQDVALRCDPISGHVSLFWYQQALGQGPEFLTYFQNEAQLDKSGLPSDRFFAERPEGSVSTLKIQRTQQEDSAVYLCASSAYRTDTQYFGPGTRLTVL.